Sequencing of this T cell receptor (beta chain) was carried out in a study of blood T cell repertoires in COVID-19. TCRdb keeps only in-frame clones here, not all; method: immunoSEQ multiplex PCR. The table shows around 130,000 clones, with about 83% occurring only once. This CDR3 contains 13 residues. The V gene lost 3 bases and the J gene lost 10 bases, with 15 bases spanning the gap. The V gene is TRBV12-3 or TRBV12-4, the J gene TRBJ1-1, with D tentatively TRBD1 (6 bases). The clonotype was recovered from a man aged 55 to 70 with acute or convalescent COVID-19. Material for sequencing was peripheral blood. The CDR3 DNA sequence: TGTGCCAGCAGTTTGGGAGGGGGGAGCGGAGCTTTCTTT. It yields the protein CASSLGGGSGAFF.